The 7 T cell receptor beta chains reported below all come from one sample, sequenced in a study of T cells in Graves' hyperthyroidism and ophthalmopathy. Template material for amplifying TCR beta CDR3 regions consisted of RNA transcripts. HTBI primers drove first-round RT-PCR of the TCR CDR3. TCRdb reanalysed the multiplex PCR reads using MiXCR and keeps one entry per CDR3 protein. The sample consists of about 420,000 distinct CDR3 sequences, more than 15% of them appearing once. Sequencing used blood. These receptors all come from a woman between 18 and 29 years old with Graves' hyperthyroidism.

This clonotype was seen at least ten times. The CDR3 reads CATSTWTAQETQYF. The CDR3 DNA reads TGTGCCACCAGCACTTGGACGGCCCAAGAGACCCAGTACTTC. The rearrangement joins TRBV15 to TRBJ2-5; D call uncertain. CDR1 is LNHNV and CDR2 is YYDKDF in the germline V gene (reference sequence). The CDR3 has 14 amino acids. V shed 4 bases and J shed 1 base, with 10 bases lying between them.

This clonotype has just a few counts. This chain links TRBV11-2 with TRBJ2-5; 7 positions agree with TRBD1. The CDR3 is 15 residues long. With 3 bases clipped from V and 5 bases from J, the junction kept 9 bases outside the gene matches. The germline CDR1 and CDR2 sequences are SGHAT and FQNNGV. CDR3 DNA: TGTGCCAGCAGCTTGGGGACAGAAGAAGGGGAGACCCAGTACTTC. Its translation is CASSLGTEEGETQYF.

This clonotype was counted ten times or more. J is TRBJ1-6 and V is TRBV24-1; maybe TRBD1 (5 bases). V shed 9 bases and J shed 9 bases, with 14 bases lying between them. The CDR3 consists of 13 residues. Per the germline V gene, CDR1 is KGHDR and CDR2 is SFDVKD. The CDR3 region has the DNA TGTGCCACCCCGGGACTGGACGGTTCACCCCTCCACTTT. Protein: CATPGLDGSPLHF.

Ten or more counts support this clonotype. J is TRBJ1-2 and V is TRBV20-1, with TRBD1 matching over 8 bases. The CDR3 has 16 amino acids. In germline, CDR1 is DFQATT, CDR2 SNEGSKA (reference sequence). J was trimmed by 0 bases and V by 6 bases; bases with no gene match: 12. The CDR3 region has the DNA TGCAGTGCAGGTTCCGGGACAGGAGCCGCTAACTATGGCTACACCTTC. It translates to CSAGSGTGAANYGYTF.

On this clonotype: A much bigger clone sits one base away, suggesting this may be a read error. CDR3 sequence: CASSLGGLTNGERLFF. Here the CDR3 DNA reads TGCGCCAGCAGCTTGGGGGGCTTGACGAACGGTGAAAGACTGTTTTTT. The rearrangement links TRBV5-1 to TRBJ1-4; tentative D call: TRBD1 (5 bases). The CDR3 totals 16 residues. Germline V lookup: CDR1 SGHRS, CDR2 YFSETQ.

This clonotype appeared many times. The chain employs TRBV29-1 and TRBJ2-7; D call uncertain. The germline V gene has CDR1 SQVTM and CDR2 ANQGSEA. V dropped 7 bases and J dropped 0 bases, with 10 bases sitting between them. The CDR3 length is 12 residues. In DNA, the CDR3 is TGCAGCGGTGGCAGAGACTCCTACGAGCAGTACTTC. Amino acid sequence: CSGGRDSYEQYF.

This clonotype was recorded many times. The gene calls are TRBV9 and TRBJ2-1; D remains ambiguous. The CDR3 runs to 12 residues. Per the germline V gene, CDR1 is SGDLS and CDR2 is YYNGEE. V was pared by 3 bases and J by 8 bases, with 9 bases between. The CDR3 region is CASSDRLDEQFF. CDR3 bases: TGTGCCAGCAGCGACCGCCTCGATGAGCAGTTCTTC.